The clone carrying this T cell receptor beta chain was found many times. Its antigen is currently unknown. A read error may be the cause here, since a much bigger clone is one base away. The TCR beta CDR3 regions underwent amplification from RNA transcripts. First-round RT-PCR with HTBI primers preceded a second-round multiplex PCR. MiXCR was run by TCRdb on the multiplex PCR reads, yielding one entry per CDR3 protein. The sample records a few hundred thousand distinct CDR3 sequences, just over 15% being singletons. These data belong to a study of Graves' ophthalmopathy and Graves' hyperthyroidism. Study summary: No treatment had been given when peripheral blood was collected at initial diagnosis.

General study findings and limits: The model flagged ophthalmopathy progression at more than 70% sensitivity and 72.22% specificity.

If no ophthalmopathy appeared within 18 months of follow-up, hyperthyroidism was termed stable. With V trimmed by 2 bases and J by 11 bases, 7 bases remained unmatched. The CDR3 has 13 amino acids. CDR1 and CDR2 (germline): MNHNS, SASEGT. The receptor comes from a woman under 30 with stable Graves' hyperthyroidism. J is TRBJ1-1 and V is TRBV6-1, with 8 bases that match TRBD1. Sequenced input: peripheral blood. The CDR3 loop reads CASSETGQGRAFF. For the CDR3, the DNA is TGTGCCAGCAGTGAAACCGGACAGGGTCGGGCTTTCTTT.